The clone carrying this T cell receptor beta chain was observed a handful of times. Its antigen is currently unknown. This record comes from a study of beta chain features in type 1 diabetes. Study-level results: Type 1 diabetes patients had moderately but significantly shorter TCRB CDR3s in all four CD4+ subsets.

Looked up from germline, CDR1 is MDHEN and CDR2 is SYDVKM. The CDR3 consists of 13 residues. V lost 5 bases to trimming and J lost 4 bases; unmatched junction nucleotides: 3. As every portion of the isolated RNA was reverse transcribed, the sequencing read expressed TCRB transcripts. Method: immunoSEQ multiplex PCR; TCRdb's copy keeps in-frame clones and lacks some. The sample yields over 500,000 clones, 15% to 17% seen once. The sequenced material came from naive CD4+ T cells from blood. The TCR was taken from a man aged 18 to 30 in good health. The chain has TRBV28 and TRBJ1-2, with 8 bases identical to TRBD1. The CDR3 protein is CASSRQGFYGYTF. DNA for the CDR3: TGTGCCAGCAGTCGACAGGGGTTCTATGGCTACACCTTC.